These 28 T cell receptor beta chains originate from one sample sequenced in a study of blood T cell repertoires in COVID-19. Using immunoSEQ multiplex PCR, the repertoire was profiled, and TCRdb retains in-frame clones only, with some absent. Counted here are 360,000 or so clones, approximately 84% occurring once; the ten biggest clones make up 2.5% to 3.5%. Input material: PBMCs or T cells enriched from blood (not recorded which). The receptors stem from a woman aged 25-40 years who had recovered from COVID-19.

The genes are TRBV4-1 and TRBJ1-2; D is undetermined. This CDR3 is built from 15 residues. The germline CDR1 and CDR2 sequences are MGHRA and YSYEKL. V was trimmed by 1 base and J by 2 bases, leaving 11 bases between them. CDR3 region: CASSQVVGRNYGYTF. In DNA, the CDR3 is TGCGCCAGCAGCCAAGTGGTTGGCAGGAACTATGGCTACACCTTC.

The rearrangement links TRBV7-6 to TRBJ2-5, with 13 bases identical to TRBD2. The germline gives CDR1 SGHVS, CDR2 FNYEAQ. V dropped 7 bases and J dropped 2; count of bases not matched to a gene: 4. CDR3 length: 15 amino acids. This chain's CDR3 is CASKWTSGGQETQYF. CDR3 DNA sequence: TGTGCCAGCAAATGGACTAGCGGGGGACAAGAGACCCAGTACTTC.

The CDR3 DNA reads TGTGCCACCAGTGATTCCTGGGGACAGTCTAACTATGGCTACACCTTC. Encoded protein: CATSDSWGQSNYGYTF. The chain links TRBV24-1 to TRBJ1-2, with 7 bases aligning to TRBD1. Trimming at V came to 2 bases and at J to 0 bases, leaving 5 bases not matched to a gene. The CDR3 covers 16 residues. CDR1 is KGHDR and CDR2 is SFDVKD in the germline V gene.

DNA for the CDR3: TGTGCCAGCAGCTTGACTAGCGGGGAGAACCAAGAGACCCAGTACTTC. Translating it yields CASSLTSGENQETQYF. The chain couples TRBV11-2 to TRBJ2-5; TRBD2 agrees at 11 bases. The V gene's germline CDR1 is SGHAT and CDR2 FQNNGV. Losses at the gene ends were 3 bases for V and 0 bases for J; bases not matched to a gene: 3. This CDR3 has 16 amino acids.

The chain links TRBV3-1 (or the pseudogene TRBV3-2) to TRBJ2-5; D is unclear. CDR1 is LGHDT and CDR2 is YNNKEL in the germline V gene (reference sequence). This CDR3 region has 14 residues. V shed 4 bases and J shed 4 bases, with 13 bases lying between them. The CDR3 DNA sequence: TGTGCCAGCAGCCTGAGCGTAACCCCAGAGACCCAGTACTTC. As protein: CASSLSVTPETQYF.

The rearrangement links TRBV9 to TRBJ1-3, with 11 bases matching TRBD1. Losses at the gene ends were 4 bases for V and 2 bases for J; bases not matched to a gene: 8. The CDR3 spans 17 residues. Germline assignment: CDR1 SGDLS and CDR2 YYNGEE. CDR3 nucleotides: TGTGCCAGCAGCCCCCGGACAGGGGGCGATCCTGGAAACACCATATATTTT. It encodes CASSPRTGGDPGNTIYF.

The chain uses TRBV6-5 and TRBJ2-7; the match to TRBD1 covers 8 bases. Trimming took 0 bases from V and 2 from J; bases not matched to a gene: 6. CDR3 size: 16 residues. In germline, CDR1 is MNHEY, CDR2 SVGAGI. CDR3 bases: TGTGCCAGCAGTTACTCGAAACAGGGGGTCACCTACGAGCAGTACTTC. Translation gives CASSYSKQGVTYEQYF.

The CDR3 protein is CASGAWGTGGTDTQYF. The CDR3 DNA sequence: TGTGCCAGCGGAGCTTGGGGGACAGGGGGCACAGATACGCAGTATTTT. This rearrangement joins TRBV28 to TRBJ2-3; 10 positions agree with TRBD1. With V trimmed by 8 bases and J by 1 base, 9 bases remained unmatched. This CDR3 contains 16 residues. Germline V gene data show CDR1 as MDHEN and CDR2 as SYDVKM.

In its sample, this clone was seen once. This chain connects TRBV3-1 (or the pseudogene TRBV3-2) to TRBJ1-1; the D gene is possibly TRBD1 (5 bases). The CDR3 length is 15 residues. Germline values: CDR1 LGHDT, CDR2 YNNKEL (reference sequence). Trimming took 3 bases from V and 4 from J, leaving 15 bases between them. The CDR3 DNA reads as TGTGCCAGCAGCCATGTCGGCAGGGCGGCCACTGAAGCTTTCTTT. It codes for CASSHVGRAATEAFF.

This clone was picked up a small number of times. The same CDR3 can be traced to other DNA sequences in this sample. The chain joins TRBV4-2 to TRBJ2-3; the match to TRBD2 covers 9 bases. Trimming removed 0 bases from V and 4 bases from J; junction bases left unmatched: 2. The germline gives CDR1 LGHNA, CDR2 YNFKEQ. The CDR3 contains 15 residues. The CDR3 protein is CASSQEAGGPDTQYF. The DNA of the CDR3 is TGTGCCAGCAGCCAAGAAGCGGGAGGCCCAGATACGCAGTATTTT.

The chain carries TRBV28 and TRBJ2-7; possible D gene TRBD1, 6 bases. CDR3 length equals 14 residues. Trimming removed 2 bases at V and 7 bases at J, with 15 bases between. Germline V gene lookup returns CDR1 MDHEN and CDR2 SYDVKM. The CDR3 nucleotides are TGTGCCAGCAGTTTAGGTCAGGGGATGGGGGAGCAGTACTTC. Its translation is CASSLGQGMGEQYF.

The chain employs TRBV28 and TRBJ2-7; D perhaps matches TRBD2 (6 bases). Germline V CDR1 and CDR2: MDHEN, SYDVKM. V gave up 8 bases and J gave up 0 bases, with 17 bases separating them. The CDR3 contains 15 residues. The CDR3: CASQPRGRVSYEQYF. CDR3 DNA: TGTGCCAGCCAGCCGCGGGGCAGAGTCTCCTACGAGCAGTACTTC. Filled out from reference TRBV28 and TRBJ2-7, the complete variable domain reads DVKVTQSSRYLVKRTGEKVFLECVQDMDHENMFWYRQDPGLGLRLIYFSYDVKMKEKGDIPEGYSVSREKKERFSLILESASTNQTSMYLCASQPRGRVSYEQYFGPGTRLTVT.

The rearrangement uses TRBV5-1 and TRBJ2-3; D possibly corresponds to TRBD2 (5 bases). The length of the CDR3 is 14 residues. Trimming removed 0 bases at V and 5 bases at J, with 10 bases between. The germline V gene encodes CDR1 SGHRS and CDR2 YFSETQ. The chain's CDR3 is CASSLGGYGDTQYF. For the CDR3, the DNA is TGCGCCAGCAGCTTGGGAGGGTATGGAGATACGCAGTATTTT.

This sequence joins TRBV27 and TRBJ2-1; 14 bases match TRBD2. The CDR3 has 16 amino acids. Germline trimming cut 6 bases from V and 8 bases from J; bases unmatched to any gene: 9. Germline V lookup: CDR1 MNHEY, CDR2 SMNVEV (reference sequence). The CDR3 loop is CASSLLGTSGSDEQFF. CDR3 sequence (DNA): TGTGCCAGCAGCCTACTAGGGACTAGCGGGAGTGATGAGCAGTTCTTC.

The rearrangement joins TRBV21-1 to TRBJ1-2; the table's D gene call, TRBD1, was not cross checked with the DNA. TRBV21-1 is shown as a pseudogene. This CDR3 is 15 amino acids long. In DNA, the CDR3 is TGTGCCAGCAGCAAAGGCAGCAGGGCAATCTATGGCTACACCTTC. This translates into CASSKGSRAIYGYTF.

This clone was counted a few times. As DNA, the CDR3 is TGTGCCAGCAGCGGGGTGTTTATGAACACTGAAGCTTTCTTT. Amino acids: CASSGVFMNTEAFF. This chain joins TRBV2 and TRBJ1-1; D unclear. Trimming removed 6 bases at V and 0 bases at J, with 11 bases between. This CDR3 contains 14 residues. Germline CDR1 and CDR2: SNHLY and FYNNEI. The variable domain in full, with the rest retrieved from reference TRBV2 and TRBJ1-1, is EPEVTQTPSHQVTQMGQEVILRCVPISNHLYFYWYRQILGQKVEFLVSFYNNEISEKSEIFDDQFSVERPDGSNFTLKIRSTKLEDSAMYFCASSGVFMNTEAFFGQGTRLTVV.

V and J are TRBV2 and TRBJ1-3; 7 nucleotides agree with TRBD1. The CDR3 runs 15 residues. V was pared by 6 bases and J by 4 bases, with 9 bases of the junction left unmatched. Germline assignment: CDR1 SNHLY and CDR2 FYNNEI. CDR3 sequence reads: CASSVDRAGGNTIYF. DNA for the CDR3: TGTGCCAGCAGCGTCGACAGGGCTGGGGGAAACACCATATATTTT.

This clone was found a few times. This CDR3 is CASSLDQGGTGVGNEQFF. CDR3 coding DNA: TGTGCCAGCAGCTTAGATCAAGGCGGGACAGGGGTCGGGAATGAGCAGTTCTTC. This chain links TRBV11-3 with TRBJ2-1; 10 bases are shared with TRBD1. Trimming removed 0 bases from V and 7 bases from J; junction bases left unmatched: 12. Germline-derived CDR1 and CDR2 are SGHNT and YENEEA. This CDR3 comprises 18 residues.

This clone was seen once. The genes are TRBV5-1 and TRBJ2-7; perhaps TRBD1 as D (7 bases). Germline V gene sequence: CDR1 SGHRS, CDR2 YFSETQ. The CDR3 totals 14 residues. Trimming removed 1 base at V and 4 bases at J, with 12 bases between. In DNA form, the CDR3 reads TGCGCCAGCAGCTTGAGGGGGCGGGATTACGAGCAGTACTTC. Translated, it gives CASSLRGRDYEQYF.

The V call is TRBV10-2, the J call TRBJ1-3, with unresolved D. The CDR3 has 12 amino acids. Trimming took off 10 bases at V and 2 bases at J, with 9 bases between the two ends. The germline gives CDR1 WSHSY, CDR2 SAAADI. This chain's CDR3 is CAIQPAGNTIYF. The CDR3 DNA reads TGCGCCATCCAACCAGCTGGAAACACCATATATTTT.

This chain links TRBV19 with TRBJ1-2; D is ambiguous. V was trimmed by 1 base and J by 5 bases, leaving 8 bases between them. From germline, CDR1 is LNHDA and CDR2 SQIVND (reference sequence). The CDR3 loop spans 13 amino acids. CDR3 amino acids: CASSIGWRYGYTF. The CDR3 nucleotides are TGTGCCAGTAGTATAGGGTGGAGGTATGGCTACACCTTC.

The CDR3 region has the DNA TGTGCCAGCAGCCAGATAGACAGCTACTCCTATAATTCACCCCTCCACTTT. Its translation is CASSQIDSYSYNSPLHF. The chain is built from TRBV3-1 (or the pseudogene TRBV3-2) and TRBJ1-6, with a tentative D call TRBD1 (5 bases). This CDR3 region has 17 residues. Germline V gene lookup returns CDR1 LGHDT and CDR2 YNNKEL (reference sequence). V dropped 3 bases and J dropped 0 bases, with 12 bases sitting between them.

The count of this clone is one. The rearrangement joins TRBV5-8 to TRBJ1-5; possibly TRBD1 for D (5 bases). Germline V gene sequence: CDR1 SGHTS, CDR2 YDEGEE. There are 18 residues in the CDR3. The germline V and J ends were trimmed by 0 bases and 0 bases, with 16 bases remaining between them. The CDR3 protein is CASSLGQLSSYSNQPQHF. The CDR3 DNA is TGTGCCAGCAGCTTGGGACAGCTTAGCTCGTATAGCAATCAGCCCCAGCATTTT.

This clone was seen a single time. The chain joins TRBV4-2 to TRBJ2-1, with a tentative D call TRBD2 (6 bases). The germline V and J ends were trimmed by 2 bases and 5 bases, with 10 bases remaining between them. This CDR3 comprises 14 residues. Germline loops: CDR1 LGHNA, CDR2 YNFKEQ. The CDR3 nucleotides read TGTGCCAGCAGCCAACGCGGGATAAACAATGAGCAGTTCTTC. Translation gives CASSQRGINNEQFF.

The chain is built from TRBV5-1 and TRBJ2-7; 7 nucleotides align to TRBD1. Germline V gene sequence: CDR1 SGHRS, CDR2 YFSETQ. V trimming: 8 bases; J trimming: 5 bases; junction bases outside the gene matches: 16. The CDR3 loop spans 15 amino acids. DNA of the CDR3: TGCGCCAGTTCGATTATTGACAGGGTGAGGAACGAGCAGTACTTC. This gives the protein CASSIIDRVRNEQYF.

The V and J genes are TRBV13 and TRBJ2-2; a weak D match, TRBD1 (5 bases). V dropped 1 base and J dropped 0 bases, with 12 bases sitting between them. The CDR3 runs to 17 residues. Germline V gene sequence: CDR1 PRHDT, CDR2 FYEKMQ (reference sequence). CDR3 DNA sequence: TGTGCCAGCAGCTTAGTAGGGTGGGGCGCGAACACCGGGGAGCTGTTTTTT. Translating it yields CASSLVGWGANTGELFF. The entire variable domain, with the rest obtained from reference TRBV13 and TRBJ2-2, is as follows: AAGVIQSPRHLIKEKRETATLKCYPIPRHDTVYWYQQGPGQDPQFLISFYEKMQSDKGSIPDRFSAQQFSDYHSELNMSSLELGDSALYFCASSLVGWGANTGELFFGEGSRLTVL.

This clone was observed once. The gene calls are TRBV7-8 and TRBJ1-6, with TRBD1 matching 10 bases. The CDR3 covers 19 residues. Looked up from germline, CDR1 is SGHVS and CDR2 is FQNEAQ. Losses at the gene ends were 2 bases for V and 2 bases for J; bases not matched to a gene: 9. CDR3 loop: CASSLLTGTGAPYNSPLHF. The CDR3 coding sequence is TGTGCCAGCAGCTTATTGACCGGGACAGGGGCGCCCTATAATTCACCCCTCCACTTT. The complete variable domain, with remaining parts taken from reference TRBV7-8 and TRBJ1-6, reads GAGVSQSPRYKVAKRGQDVALRCDPISGHVSLFWYQQALGQGPEFLTYFQNEAQLDKSGLPSDRFFAERPEGSVSTLKIQRTQQEDSAVYLCASSLLTGTGAPYNSPLHFGNGTRLTVT.

The chain joins TRBV29-1 to TRBJ2-7, with no clear D. CDR1 is SQVTM and CDR2 is ANQGSEA in the germline V gene. The CDR3 covers 13 residues. Trimming cost V 4 bases and J 0 bases, with 10 bases left between them. The CDR3 nucleotides are TGCAGCGTTGTTCGAGAAAACTCCTACGAGCAGTACTTC. Amino acid sequence: CSVVRENSYEQYF.